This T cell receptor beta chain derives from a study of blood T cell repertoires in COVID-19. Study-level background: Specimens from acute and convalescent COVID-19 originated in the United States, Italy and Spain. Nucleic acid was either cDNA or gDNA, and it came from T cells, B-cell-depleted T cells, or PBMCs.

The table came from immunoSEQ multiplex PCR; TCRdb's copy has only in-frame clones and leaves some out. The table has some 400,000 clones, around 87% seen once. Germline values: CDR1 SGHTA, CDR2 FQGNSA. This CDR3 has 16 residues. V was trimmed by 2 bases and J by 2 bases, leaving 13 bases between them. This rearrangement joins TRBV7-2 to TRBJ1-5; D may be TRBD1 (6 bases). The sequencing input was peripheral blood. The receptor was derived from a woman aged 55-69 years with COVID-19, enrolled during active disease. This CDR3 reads CASSLLQGGRNQPQHF. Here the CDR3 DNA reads TGTGCCAGCAGCTTATTACAGGGCGGCCGCAATCAGCCCCAGCATTTT.